The rows below give T cell receptor beta chains drawn from one sample of a study of cytomegalovirus exposure and HLA in healthy donors. Data came from immunoSEQ multiplex PCR; TCRdb stores just in-frame clones and leaves some out. The ten top clones account for approximately 3.8%, within a sample of 55,000 to 85,000 clones. The source material was PBMCs. These receptors came from a female donor in good health and CMV-seropositive. Both conserved end residues are part of each CDR3. D genes are given only for firm matches.

d_call j_call v_call cdr3_length cdr3_aa cdr3_nt
. TRBJ1-5 TRBV6-5 14 CASSYSRGNQPQHF TGTGCCAGCAGTTACAGCAGGGGCAATCAGCCCCAGCATTTT
TRBD1 TRBJ2-3 TRBV18 14 CASSPTGGSDTQYF TGTGCCAGCTCGCCGACAGGGGGCTCAGATACGCAGTATTTT
TRBD1 TRBJ1-1 TRBV6-6 15 CASSFGDRRNTEAFF TGTGCCAGCAGTTTTGGGGACAGGAGGAACACTGAAGCTTTCTTT
. TRBJ2-3 TRBV27 14 CASSLGRATDTQYF TGTGCCAGCAGTTTAGGCAGGGCCACAGATACGCAGTATTTT
TRBD2 TRBJ2-3 TRBV6-5 16 CASSYGRGGVGDTQYF TGTGCCAGCAGTTACGGACGGGGGGGCGTGGGGGATACGCAGTATTTT
TRBD2 TRBJ2-7 TRBV2 15 CASKFSGGPRYEQYF TGTGCCAGCAAGTTTAGCGGGGGACCTCGCTACGAGCAGTACTTC
. TRBJ2-6 TRBV27 16 CASSPAYYSGANVLTF TGTGCCAGCAGCCCCGCCTACTACTCTGGGGCCAACGTCCTGACTTTC
TRBD2 TRBJ2-7 TRBV7-2 15 CASSLELAGALEQYF TGTGCCAGCAGCTTAGAGCTAGCGGGAGCTCTTGAGCAGTACTTC
. TRBJ2-1 TRBV5-1 15 CASSFLREDRNEQFF TGCGCCAGCAGCTTTTTGCGGGAGGACAGGAATGAGCAGTTCTTC
. TRBJ1-2 TRBV27 12 CASSGLDYGYTF TGTGCCAGCTCAGGGTTAGACTATGGCTACACCTTC
TRBD1 TRBJ2-7 TRBV28 14 CASSFSGTAYEQYF TGTGCCAGCAGTTTCTCCGGGACAGCCTACGAGCAGTACTTC
TRBD2 TRBJ2-3 TRBV15 19 CATSRDWWTSGAPTDTQYF TGTGCCACCAGCAGAGATTGGTGGACTAGCGGGGCCCCCACAGATACGCAGTATTTT
TRBD1 TRBJ2-7 TRBV18 14 CASSPRTGFDEQYF TGTGCCAGCTCACCGAGGACAGGGTTCGACGAGCAGTACTTC
TRBD2 TRBJ2-5 TRBV5-8 16 CASSKGLAGGQETQYF TGTGCCAGCAGCAAGGGACTAGCGGGGGGGCAAGAGACCCAGTACTTC
TRBD2 TRBJ2-7 TRBV7-8 15 CASSLVAGGFYEQYF TGTGCCAGCAGCTTAGTAGCGGGAGGGTTCTACGAGCAGTACTTC
. TRBJ1-3 TRBV7-6 14 CASSFGGTGNTIYF TGTGCCAGCAGCTTTGGGGGCACTGGAAACACCATATATTTT
TRBD2 TRBJ2-7 TRBV10-2 13 CASHGGVRNEQYF TGCGCCAGCCATGGGGGGGTCCGGAACGAGCAGTACTTC
. TRBJ2-7 TRBV10-2 13 CASSRGTSYEQYF TGCGCCAGCAGTAGGGGGACGTCCTACGAGCAGTACTTC
. TRBJ2-7 TRBV4-1 15 CASSQVKGKGHEQYF TGCGCCAGCAGCCAAGTGAAGGGGAAGGGGCACGAGCAGTACTTC
TRBD1 TRBJ2-2 TRBV19 15 CASSIRTGGPGELFF TGTGCCAGTAGTATTAGGACAGGGGGCCCCGGGGAGCTGTTTTTT
. TRBJ2-1 TRBV19 14 CASSRGREYNEQFF TGTGCCAGTAGTAGAGGGCGAGAATACAATGAGCAGTTCTTC
. TRBJ2-1 TRBV18 15 CASSPWAGPDNEQFF TGTGCCAGCTCACCGTGGGCTGGCCCCGACAATGAGCAGTTCTTC
TRBD2 TRBJ2-3 TRBV7-9 16 CASSSRLAGSTDTQYF TGTGCCAGCAGCTCTCGACTAGCGGGGAGCACAGATACGCAGTATTTT
. TRBJ2-7 TRBV6-6 14 CASSWGRKSFEQYF TGTGCCAGCAGCTGGGGGCGAAAATCCTTCGAGCAGTACTTC
TRBD1 TRBJ2-3 TRBV5-1 15 CASTPHRGRTDTQYF TGCGCCAGCACCCCCCACAGGGGGCGGACAGATACGCAGTATTTT
. TRBJ2-7 TRBV10-3 14 CAISWEQGRYEQYF TGTGCCATCAGCTGGGAACAGGGCCGCTACGAGCAGTACTTC
. TRBJ1-5 TRBV15 14 CATSSQGSNQPQHF TGTGCCACCAGTTCTCAGGGTTCCAATCAGCCCCAGCATTTT
. TRBJ2-5 TRBV19 15 CASSIERLGQETQYF TGTGCCAGTAGTATAGAACGACTAGGGCAAGAGACCCAGTACTTC
. TRBJ2-3 TRBV18 15 CASSPPQGQGDTQYF TGTGCCAGCTCACCACCGCAGGGCCAGGGCGATACGCAGTATTTT
. TRBJ2-3 TRBV7-3 15 CASSLNSRGTDTQYF TGTGCCAGCAGCTTAAATTCCAGGGGCACAGATACGCAGTATTTT
. TRBJ1-2 TRBV10-3 13 CAISAGTNYGYTF TGTGCCATCAGTGCCGGGACAAACTATGGCTACACCTTC
. TRBJ1-6 TRBV7-2 15 CASSSGQTNNSPLHF TGTGCCAGCAGCTCTGGACAGACTAATAATTCACCCCTCCACTTT
. TRBJ2-5 TRBV7-9 14 CASSSDLRVETQYF TGTGCCAGCAGCTCAGACCTCAGGGTTGAGACCCAGTACTTC
. TRBJ2-3 TRBV6-5 13 CASRVGGTDTQYF TGTGCCAGCAGGGTAGGGGGCACAGATACGCAGTATTTT
. TRBJ2-5 TRBV5-1 13 CASNLETAETQYF TGCGCCAGCAATTTGGAAACAGCCGAGACCCAGTACTTC
TRBD2 TRBJ2-5 TRBV5-1 15 CASSLEAGARETQYF TGCGCCAGCAGCTTGGAAGCGGGGGCGCGGGAGACCCAGTACTTC
. TRBJ1-2 TRBV6-1 11 CASSVYLGATF TGTGCCAGCAGTGTTTATCTTGGGGCAACCTTC
TRBD2 TRBJ2-7 TRBV18 16 CASSPPLGGSSYEQYF TGTGCCAGCTCACCGCCCTTGGGGGGGAGCTCCTACGAGCAGTACTTC
. TRBJ2-5 TRBV25-1 16 CASSESPRRYSETQYF TGTGCCAGCAGTGAATCCCCCCGACGGTATAGCGAGACCCAGTACTTC
. TRBJ1-1 TRBV11-3 12 CASRFGGTEAFF TGTGCCAGCCGCTTCGGTGGCACTGAAGCTTTCTTT
TRBD1 TRBJ2-7 TRBV7-9 14 CASSLQGAGYEQYF TGTGCCAGCAGCTTACAGGGGGCGGGCTACGAGCAGTACTTC
TRBD1 TRBJ2-7 TRBV7-9 16 CASSSTNRGKVYEQYF TGTGCCAGCAGCTCAACCAACAGGGGGAAGGTTTACGAGCAGTACTTC
TRBD1 TRBJ1-1 TRBV7-6 14 CASSPGTGASGAFF TGTGCCAGCAGCCCAGGGACAGGGGCCTCGGGAGCTTTCTTT
. TRBJ2-7 TRBV19 13 CASSISVSYEQYF TGTGCCAGTAGTATATCTGTTTCCTACGAGCAGTACTTC
TRBD2 TRBJ2-7 TRBV12-5 18 CASGLEGRVAGGPGEQYF TGTGCTAGTGGTTTGGAGGGGCGTGTAGCGGGGGGGCCGGGCGAGCAGTACTTC
TRBD2 TRBJ2-2 TRBV28 14 CASSGAGGDGELFF TGTGCCAGCAGCGGGGCTGGGGGGGACGGGGAGCTGTTTTTT
. TRBJ2-7 TRBV6-1 15 CASSEGPDSYYEQYF TGTGCCAGCAGTGAGGGCCCCGACAGTTACTACGAGCAGTACTTC
. TRBJ2-2 TRBV5-1 11 CASSESGELFF TGCGCCAGCAGCGAGTCAGGGGAGCTGTTTTTT
. TRBJ2-5 TRBV9 13 CASSVAGLETQYF TGTGCCAGCAGCGTTGCAGGGCTAGAGACCCAGTACTTC
TRBD2 TRBJ2-5 TRBV5-1 16 CASSSSRGGVEETQYF TGCGCCAGCAGCTCTTCACGGGGGGGCGTAGAGGAGACCCAGTACTTC
TRBD2 TRBJ2-5 TRBV19 16 CASSIMLLAGVETQYF TGTGCCAGTAGTATAATGTTACTAGCGGGAGTGGAGACCCAGTACTTC
TRBD2 TRBJ2-5 TRBV9 17 CASSVGVAGAFQETQYF TGTGCCAGCAGCGTAGGGGTAGCGGGGGCCTTCCAAGAGACCCAGTACTTC
TRBD1 TRBJ1-2 TRBV5-4 13 CASSTGQNYGYTF TGTGCCAGCAGTACGGGACAGAACTATGGCTACACCTTC
TRBD2 TRBJ2-7 TRBV5-8 11 CASITGTSYPF TGTGCCAGCATCACCGGGACTAGTTATCCCTTC
TRBD1 TRBJ2-1 TRBV19 15 CASSRTGGAGNEQFF TGTGCCAGTAGTAGGACAGGGGGCGCTGGGAATGAGCAGTTCTTC
. TRBJ2-3 TRBV18 14 CASSPLDITDTQYF TGTGCCAGCTCACCTCTGGACATCACAGATACGCAGTATTTT
TRBD1 TRBJ2-7 TRBV7-2 14 CASIPGTGVYEQYF TGTGCCAGCATCCCCGGGACAGGGGTCTACGAGCAGTACTTC